This record looks at one T cell receptor beta chain sequence and its context. The CDR3 has 14 amino acids. V was pared by 7 bases and J by 3 bases, with 15 bases between. Germline CDR1 MNHNY, CDR2 SVGAGI (reference sequence). The data derive from a study of control samples from healthy donors and cancer patients. The table came from immunoSEQ multiplex PCR; TCRdb's copy has only in-frame clones and leaves some out. The sample lists roughly 130,000 clones; around 90% were seen once. The genes are TRBV6-6 and TRBJ1-1; the D is unclear. Sequenced input: blood. This clonotype was sampled from a man between 18 and 29 years old in good health. CDR3 amino acids: CASILRALDTEAFF. DNA for the CDR3: TGTGCCAGCATCCTACGGGCACTGGACACTGAAGCTTTCTTT.